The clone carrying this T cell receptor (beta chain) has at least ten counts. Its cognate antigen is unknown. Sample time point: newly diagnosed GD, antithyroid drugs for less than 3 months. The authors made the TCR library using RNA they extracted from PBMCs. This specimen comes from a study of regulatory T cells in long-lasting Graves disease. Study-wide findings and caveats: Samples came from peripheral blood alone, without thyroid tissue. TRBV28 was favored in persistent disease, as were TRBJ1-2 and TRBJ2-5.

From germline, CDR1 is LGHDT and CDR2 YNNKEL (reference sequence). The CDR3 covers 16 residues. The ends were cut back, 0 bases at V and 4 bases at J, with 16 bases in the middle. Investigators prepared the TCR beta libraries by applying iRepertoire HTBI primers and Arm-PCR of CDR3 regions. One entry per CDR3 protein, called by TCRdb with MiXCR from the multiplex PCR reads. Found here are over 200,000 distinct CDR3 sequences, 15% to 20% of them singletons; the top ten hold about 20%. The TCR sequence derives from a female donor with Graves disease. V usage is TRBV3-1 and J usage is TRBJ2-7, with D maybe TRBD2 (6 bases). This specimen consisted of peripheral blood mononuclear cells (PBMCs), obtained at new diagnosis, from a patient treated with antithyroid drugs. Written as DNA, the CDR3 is TGTGCCAGCAGCCAAGACGGCCTAGCGCAAACTTACGAGCAGTACTTC. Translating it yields CASSQDGLAQTYEQYF.